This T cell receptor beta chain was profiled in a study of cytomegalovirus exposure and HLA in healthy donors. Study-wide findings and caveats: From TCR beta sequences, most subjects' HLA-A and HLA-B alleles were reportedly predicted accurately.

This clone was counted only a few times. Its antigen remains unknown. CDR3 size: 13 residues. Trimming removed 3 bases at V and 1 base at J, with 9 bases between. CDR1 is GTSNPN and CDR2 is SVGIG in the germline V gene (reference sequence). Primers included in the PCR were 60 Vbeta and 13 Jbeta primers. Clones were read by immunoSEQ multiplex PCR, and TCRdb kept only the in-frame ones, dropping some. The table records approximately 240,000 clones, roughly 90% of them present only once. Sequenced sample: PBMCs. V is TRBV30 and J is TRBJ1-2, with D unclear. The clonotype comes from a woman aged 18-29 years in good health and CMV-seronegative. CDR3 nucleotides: TGTGCCTGGAGGGAGGGAAGTAACTATGGCTACACCTTC. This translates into CAWREGSNYGYTF.